The 21 T cell receptor beta chains reported below all come from one sample, sequenced in a study of blood T cell repertoires in COVID-19. Repertoires were generated with immunoSEQ multiplex PCR, while TCRdb's copy carries only in-frame clones and drops some. The sample has approximately 210,000 clones; less than 90% are singletons. The sequenced sample consisted of peripheral blood. All receptors derive from a human donor in a cohort sampled during active COVID-19.

J is TRBJ1-3 and V is TRBV6-5; D not certain. CDR3 length: 13 residues. Germline CDR1 and CDR2: MNHEY and SVGAGI. Between the trimmed V and J ends, which lost 8 bases and 4 bases, there was a span of 12 bases. CDR3 amino acids: CASRFAGGNTIYF. The CDR3 DNA reads as TGTGCCAGCCGATTTGCAGGAGGAAACACCATATATTTT.

This clone has only one observation. This sequence joins TRBV7-2 and TRBJ1-3; the match to TRBD1 covers 9 bases. Germline loops: CDR1 SGHTA, CDR2 FQGNSA. This CDR3 comprises 16 residues. Trimming cost V 0 bases and J 2 bases; bases outside gene matches: 2. The CDR3 nucleotides are TGTGCCAGCAGCTTAGCAGGACAGGGGACTGGAAACACCATATATTTT. Its protein product is CASSLAGQGTGNTIYF.

The V and J genes are TRBV6-6 and TRBJ1-1; the match to TRBD1 covers 8 bases. The CDR3 is 16 residues long. V shed 7 bases and J 0 bases; nucleotides not matched to a gene: 10. CDR1 and CDR2 (germline): MNHNY, SVGAGI (reference sequence). The CDR3 reads CASNDPRDRMNTEAFF. Written as DNA, the CDR3 is TGTGCCAGCAACGACCCCCGGGACAGGATGAACACTGAAGCTTTCTTT.

This clone was detected only a few times. The CDR3 DNA reads as TGTGCCAGCAGCTATCGACAGGGGGATCAGCCCCAGCATTTT. It is translated as CASSYRQGDQPQHF. V and J are TRBV7-2 and TRBJ1-5; 9 bases fit TRBD1. Trimming cost V 4 bases and J 5 bases; bases outside gene matches: 3. This CDR3 has 14 residues. Germline V gene sequence: CDR1 SGHTA, CDR2 FQGNSA.

V gene TRBV5-1 combines with J gene TRBJ2-2; 9 nucleotides agree with TRBD1. With 2 bases clipped from V and 4 bases from J, the junction kept 3 bases outside the gene matches. The CDR3 spans 15 residues. CDR1 and CDR2 from the germline V gene are SGHRS and YFSETQ. The CDR3 DNA sequence: TGCGCCAGCAGCTTACAGGGGGCCCCCACCGGGGAGCTGTTTTTT. Its protein product is CASSLQGAPTGELFF.

This sequence joins TRBV7-2 and TRBJ2-1, with D perhaps TRBD1 (5 bases). From germline, CDR1 is SGHTA and CDR2 FQGNSA. The CDR3 consists of 13 residues. Trimming took off 3 bases at V and 9 bases at J, with 12 bases between the two ends. This CDR3 reads CASSFTGGLEQFF. CDR3 DNA sequence: TGTGCCAGCAGCTTCACAGGCGGCCTTGAGCAGTTCTTC.

J is TRBJ2-3 and V is TRBV24-1, with 7 nucleotides matching TRBD2. The V and J ends lost 2 bases and 1 base, in that order; junction bases with no gene match: 2. Germline CDR1 is KGHDR and CDR2 is SFDVKD. The CDR3 contains 15 residues. The CDR3 region is CATSDYGGGTDTQYF. The CDR3 bases are TGTGCCACCAGTGATTATGGGGGGGGCACAGATACGCAGTATTTT.

V usage is TRBV7-9 and J usage is TRBJ1-2; TRBD1 might be the D (6 bases). CDR3 length equals 13 residues. CDR1 and CDR2 (germline): SEHNR, FQNEAQ (reference sequence). The V end was cut by 6 bases, the J end by 8 bases, with 16 bases between. The CDR3 DNA is TGTGCCAGCAGTAATAGGGGGTTGTACGGCTACACCTTC. Translation gives CASSNRGLYGYTF.

The chain couples TRBV3-1 (or the pseudogene TRBV3-2) to TRBJ2-1; TRBD2 agrees at 12 bases. The CDR3 spans 18 residues. Germline V CDR1 and CDR2: LGHDT, YNNKEL (reference sequence). J gave up 3 bases and V 6 bases, and 12 bases lay outside the gene matches. The CDR3 DNA is TGTGCCAGCAGTCTACCGGGACTAGCGGGTCGACGCTACAATGAGCAGTTCTTC. Translating it yields CASSLPGLAGRRYNEQFF.

The chain combines TRBV11-2 with TRBJ1-3; no reliable D call. Trimming pared 5 bases from V and 0 bases from J, leaving 8 bases between. There are 14 residues in the CDR3. Germline CDR1 is SGHAT and CDR2 is FQNNGV. The DNA for the CDR3 is TGTGCCAGCAGCCCGGAGAACTCTGGAAACACCATATATTTT. This gives the protein CASSPENSGNTIYF.

The chain employs TRBV4-2 and TRBJ1-5; D is possibly TRBD1 (5 bases). Trimming cost V 0 bases and J 7 bases, with 13 bases left between them. The CDR3 spans 15 residues. Germline V CDR1 and CDR2: LGHNA, YNFKEQ. The CDR3 bases are TGTGCCAGCAGCCAAGATTTAGGGGCACGGCAGCCCCAGCATTTT. Its translation: CASSQDLGARQPQHF.

The J gene is TRBJ1-2, the V gene TRBV18; no clear D gene. Deletions cut 3 bases from V and 8 bases from J, with 19 bases between. Germline assignment: CDR1 KGHSH and CDR2 LQKENI. The length of the CDR3 is 15 residues. As DNA, the CDR3 is TGTGCCAGCTCACCCGAACAACGACAAAGTCCAGGCTACACCTTC. Translated: CASSPEQRQSPGYTF. Using reference TRBV18 and TRBJ1-2 for the parts outside the CDR3, the full variable domain is NAGVMQNPRHLVRRRGQEARLRCSPMKGHSHVYWYRQLPEEGLKFMVYLQKENIIDESGMPKERFSAEFPKEGPSILRIQQVVRGDSAAYFCASSPEQRQSPGYTFGSGTRLTVV.

This chain links TRBV2 with TRBJ1-1; D is unclear. Germline CDR1 reads SNHLY; CDR2 reads FYNNEI. This CDR3 comprises 13 residues. V lost 6 bases to trimming and J lost 1 base, with 9 bases between them. The chain's CDR3 is CASRARPNTEAFF. CDR3 nucleotide sequence: TGTGCCAGCAGGGCCAGGCCGAACACTGAAGCTTTCTTT.

This CDR3 reads CATSSGKKGDTQYF. CDR3 DNA: TGTGCCACCAGTTCGGGGAAAAAGGGAGATACGCAGTATTTT. The chain carries TRBV15 and TRBJ2-3; D might be TRBD2 (5 bases). V dropped 6 bases and J dropped 5 bases, with 15 bases sitting between them. Per the germline V gene, CDR1 is LNHNV and CDR2 is YYDKDF (reference sequence). This CDR3 spans 14 amino acids.

The chain employs TRBV19 and TRBJ2-3; D is undetermined. V lost 7 bases and J 1 base, leaving 15 bases between the germline ends. Germline lookup yields CDR1 LNHDA and CDR2 SQIVND (reference sequence). This CDR3 is built from 15 residues. The CDR3 loop is CASTNAAHGTDTQYF. For the CDR3, the DNA is TGTGCCAGTACCAACGCGGCGCATGGCACAGATACGCAGTATTTT.

The CDR3 sequence: CASSSRTGPRANTEAFF. The CDR3 DNA sequence: TGTGCCAGCAGCTCAAGAACAGGGCCAAGGGCGAACACTGAAGCTTTCTTT. The chain carries TRBV7-3 and TRBJ1-1, with a weak D call TRBD1 (6 bases). V lost 4 bases to trimming and J lost 1 base, with 19 bases between them. The germline V gene encodes CDR1 SGHTA and CDR2 FQGTGA. The CDR3 is 17 residues long. The full variable domain, in which reference TRBV7-3 and TRBJ1-1 provide the parts outside the CDR3, is GAGVSQTPSNKVTEKGKYVELRCDPISGHTALYWYRQSLGQGPEFLIYFQGTGAADDSGLPNDRFFAVRPEGSVSTLKIQRTERGDSAVYLCASSSRTGPRANTEAFFGQGTRLTVV.

A few counts support this clone. This chain links TRBV10-2 with TRBJ1-4; unclear D gene. The CDR3 loop spans 13 amino acids. CDR1 is WSHSY, CDR2 SAAADI, per germline. The V and J ends lost 6 bases and 7 bases respectively, with 12 bases between them. The CDR3 DNA is TGCGCCAGCAGGGCCTTTGGCACTGAAAAACTGTTTTTT. Translated: CASRAFGTEKLFF.

The J gene is TRBJ2-2, the V gene TRBV19; TRBD2 matches at 10 bases. CDR1 and CDR2 from the germline V gene are LNHDA and SQIVND (reference sequence). J gave up 3 bases and V 7 bases, and 5 bases lay outside the gene matches. This CDR3 is built from 15 residues. In nucleotides, the CDR3 is TGTGCCAGTACTAGCGGGGGTCTCGACACCGGGGAGCTGTTTTTT. It encodes CASTSGGLDTGELFF.

The chain is built from TRBV7-2 and TRBJ1-2; D gene ambiguous. V gave up 3 bases and J gave up 5 bases, with 10 bases separating them. CDR1 and CDR2 (germline): SGHTA, FQGNSA. CDR3 length: 13 amino acids. CDR3 region: CASSFGGEYGYTF. CDR3 in DNA: TGTGCCAGCAGCTTTGGCGGGGAGTATGGCTACACCTTC.

The V call is TRBV3-1 (or the pseudogene TRBV3-2), the J call TRBJ2-3, with D hard to call. The CDR3 is 13 residues long. With 1 base removed from V and 9 bases from J, the gap between germline ends came to 11 bases. Germline values: CDR1 LGHDT, CDR2 YNNKEL (reference sequence). The CDR3 DNA reads TGTGCCAGCAGCCAAGGCGATAGCAGAACGCAGTATTTT. This gives the protein CASSQGDSRTQYF.

In its sample, this clone was seen a few times. This chain uses TRBV10-1 with TRBJ2-7; tentatively, D is TRBD1 (6 bases). V was shortened by 4 bases and J by 2 bases, with 12 bases between the two germline ends. The CDR3 runs to 14 residues. Germline V lookup: CDR1 WNHNN, CDR2 SYGVQD (reference sequence). CDR3 residues: CASSGPRGPYEQYV. In DNA form, the CDR3 reads TGCGCCAGCAGTGGCCCCAGGGGACCCTACGAGCAGTACGTC.